This T cell receptor beta chain originates from a study of blood T cells in healthy people across ages. Whole-study context: Capture via template switching afforded approximately one barcoded beta molecule per two T cells. Findings and caveats of the study: Long-lived donors had more naive CD4+ cells and higher diversity than aged donors. A strong correlation was found between TCR beta diversity and the percentage of naive T cells.

Germline V gene data show CDR1 as KGHDR and CDR2 as SFDVKD. The CDR3 has 17 residues. Trimming cost V 4 bases and J 0 bases; bases outside gene matches: 8. The study isolated at least 6 million PBMCs from each sample. This clonotype appeared a few times. What it recognizes is unknown. It was with a sample-barcoded 5' primer and a J-beta primer mix that a second PCR of roughly 7 to 12 cycles was run. TCRdb reanalysed the 5' RACE reads using MiXCR and keeps one entry per CDR3 protein. The sample carries 1.5 million to 2 million distinct CDR3 sequences, about 50% recorded once. The chain employs TRBV24-1 and TRBJ2-5; the match to TRBD1 covers 9 bases. The sequenced sample consisted of blood. The TCR originated in a woman aged 40-49 years in good health. The CDR3 region has the DNA TGTGCCACCAGTGAGCTAGGACGGGACAGGGACCAAGAGACCCAGTACTTC. Its translation is CATSELGRDRDQETQYF.